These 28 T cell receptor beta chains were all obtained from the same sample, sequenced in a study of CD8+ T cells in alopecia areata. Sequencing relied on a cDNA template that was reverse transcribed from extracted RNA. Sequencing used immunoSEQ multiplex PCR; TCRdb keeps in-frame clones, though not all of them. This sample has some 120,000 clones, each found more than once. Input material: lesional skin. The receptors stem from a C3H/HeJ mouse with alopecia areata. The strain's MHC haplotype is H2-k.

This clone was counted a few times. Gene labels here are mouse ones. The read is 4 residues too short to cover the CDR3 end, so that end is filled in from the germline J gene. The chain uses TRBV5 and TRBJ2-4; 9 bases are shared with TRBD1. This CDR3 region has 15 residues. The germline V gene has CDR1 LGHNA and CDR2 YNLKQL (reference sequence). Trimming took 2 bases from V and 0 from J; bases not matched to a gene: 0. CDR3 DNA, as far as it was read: TGTGCCAGCAGCCAAACAGGGGGCAGTCAAAAC. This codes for CASSQTGGSQN. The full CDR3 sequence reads CASSQTGGSQNTLYF.

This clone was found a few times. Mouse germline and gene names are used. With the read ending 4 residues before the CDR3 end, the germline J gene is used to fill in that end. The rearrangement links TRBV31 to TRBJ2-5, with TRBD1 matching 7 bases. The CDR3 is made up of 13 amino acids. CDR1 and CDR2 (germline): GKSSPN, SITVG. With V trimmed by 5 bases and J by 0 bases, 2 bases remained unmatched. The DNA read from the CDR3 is TGTGCCTGGGGGACAGTTAACCAAGAC. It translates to CAWGTVNQD. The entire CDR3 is CAWGTVNQDTQYF.

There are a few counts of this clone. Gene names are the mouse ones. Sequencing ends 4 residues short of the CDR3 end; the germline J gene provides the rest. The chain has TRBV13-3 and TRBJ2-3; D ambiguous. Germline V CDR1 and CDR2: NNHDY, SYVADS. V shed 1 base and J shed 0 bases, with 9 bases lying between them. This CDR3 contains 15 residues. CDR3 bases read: TGTGCCAGCAGTGATACTTTTACTAGTGCAGAA. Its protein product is CASSDTFTSAE. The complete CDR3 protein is CASSDTFTSAETLYF.

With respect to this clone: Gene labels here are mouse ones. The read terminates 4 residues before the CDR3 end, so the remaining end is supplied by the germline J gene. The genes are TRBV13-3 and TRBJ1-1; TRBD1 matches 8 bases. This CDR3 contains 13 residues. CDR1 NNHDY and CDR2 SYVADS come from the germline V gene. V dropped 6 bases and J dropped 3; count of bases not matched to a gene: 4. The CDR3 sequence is CASNPTGDTEVFF. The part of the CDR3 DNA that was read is TGTGCCAGCAACCCGACAGGGGACACA.

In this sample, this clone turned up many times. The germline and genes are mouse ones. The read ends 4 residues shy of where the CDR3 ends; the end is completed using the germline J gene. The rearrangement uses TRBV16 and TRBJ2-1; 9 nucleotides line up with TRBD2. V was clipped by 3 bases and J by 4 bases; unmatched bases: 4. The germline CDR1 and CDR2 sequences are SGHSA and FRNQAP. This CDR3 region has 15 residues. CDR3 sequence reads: CASSFTGTGYAEQFF. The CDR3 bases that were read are TGTGCAAGCAGCTTCACCGGGACTGGGTATGCT. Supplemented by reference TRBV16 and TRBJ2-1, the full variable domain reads NAGVIQTPRHKVTGKGQEATLWCEPISGHSAVFWYRQTIVQGLEFLTYFRNQAPIDDSGMPKERFSAQMPNQSHSTLKIQSTQPQDSAVYLCASSFTGTGYAEQFFGPGTRLTVL.

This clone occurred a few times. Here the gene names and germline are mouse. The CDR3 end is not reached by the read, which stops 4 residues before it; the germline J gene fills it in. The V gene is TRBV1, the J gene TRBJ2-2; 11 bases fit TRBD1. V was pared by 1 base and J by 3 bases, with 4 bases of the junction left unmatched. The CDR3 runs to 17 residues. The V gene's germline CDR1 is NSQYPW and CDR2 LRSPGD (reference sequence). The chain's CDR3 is CTCSAVGTGGDTGQLYF. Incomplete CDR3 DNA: TGCACCTGCAGTGCAGTTGGGACAGGGGGGGACACCGGG.

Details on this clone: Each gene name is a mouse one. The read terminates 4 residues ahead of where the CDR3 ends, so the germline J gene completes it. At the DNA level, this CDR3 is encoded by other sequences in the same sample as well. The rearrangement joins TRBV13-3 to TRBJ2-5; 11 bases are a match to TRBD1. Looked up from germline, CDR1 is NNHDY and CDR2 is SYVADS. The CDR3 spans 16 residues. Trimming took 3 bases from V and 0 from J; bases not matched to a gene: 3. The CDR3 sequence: CASSAGTGGNQDTQYF. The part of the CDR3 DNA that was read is TGTGCCAGCAGTGCCGGGACAGGGGGGAACCAAGAC.

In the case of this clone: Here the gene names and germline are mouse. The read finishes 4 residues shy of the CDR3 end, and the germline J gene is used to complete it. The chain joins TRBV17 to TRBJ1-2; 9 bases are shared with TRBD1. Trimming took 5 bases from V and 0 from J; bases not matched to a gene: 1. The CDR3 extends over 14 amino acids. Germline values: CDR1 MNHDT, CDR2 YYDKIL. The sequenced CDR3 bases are TGTGCTAGCAGTGACAGGGGGGCAAACTCC. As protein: CASSDRGANS. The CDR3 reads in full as CASSDRGANSDYTF.

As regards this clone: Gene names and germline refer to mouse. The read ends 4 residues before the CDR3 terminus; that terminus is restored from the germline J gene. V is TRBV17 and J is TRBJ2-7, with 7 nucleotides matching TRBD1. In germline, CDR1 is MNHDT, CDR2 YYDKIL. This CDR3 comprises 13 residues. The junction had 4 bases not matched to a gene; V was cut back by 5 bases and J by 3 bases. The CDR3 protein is CASSYRDSYEQYF. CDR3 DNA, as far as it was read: TGTGCTAGCAGTTACCGGGACAGCTAT.

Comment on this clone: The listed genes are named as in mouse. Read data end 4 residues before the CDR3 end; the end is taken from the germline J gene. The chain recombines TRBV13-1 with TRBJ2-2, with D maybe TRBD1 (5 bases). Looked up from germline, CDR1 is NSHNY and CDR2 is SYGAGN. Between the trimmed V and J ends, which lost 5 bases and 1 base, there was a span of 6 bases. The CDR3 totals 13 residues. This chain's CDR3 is CASRQENTGQLYF. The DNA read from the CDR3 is TGTGCCAGCAGACAGGAAAACACCGGG.

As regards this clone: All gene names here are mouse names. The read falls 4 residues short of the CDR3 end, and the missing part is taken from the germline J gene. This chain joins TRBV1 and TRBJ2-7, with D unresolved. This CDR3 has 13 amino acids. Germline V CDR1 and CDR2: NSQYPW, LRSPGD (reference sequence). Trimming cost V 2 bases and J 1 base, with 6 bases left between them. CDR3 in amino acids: CTCSAPGSYEQYF. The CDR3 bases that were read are TGCACCTGCAGTGCACCTGGATCCTAT.

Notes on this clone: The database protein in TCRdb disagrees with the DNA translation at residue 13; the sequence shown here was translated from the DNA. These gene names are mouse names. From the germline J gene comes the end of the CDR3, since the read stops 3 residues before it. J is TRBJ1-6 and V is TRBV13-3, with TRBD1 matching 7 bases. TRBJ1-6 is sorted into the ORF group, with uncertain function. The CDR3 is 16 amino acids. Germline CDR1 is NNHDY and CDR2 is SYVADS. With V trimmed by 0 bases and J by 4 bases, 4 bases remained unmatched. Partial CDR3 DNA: TGTGCCAGCAGTGATGCCAAGGACAGGTATAATTCGCCC. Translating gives CASSDAKDRYNSP. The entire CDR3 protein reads CASSDAKDRYNSPLYF.

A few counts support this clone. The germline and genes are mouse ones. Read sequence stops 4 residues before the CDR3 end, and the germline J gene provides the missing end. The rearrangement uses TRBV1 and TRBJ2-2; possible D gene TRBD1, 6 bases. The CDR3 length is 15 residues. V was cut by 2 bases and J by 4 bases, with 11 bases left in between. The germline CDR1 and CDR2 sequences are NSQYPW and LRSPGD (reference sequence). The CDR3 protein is CTCSAQGRGTGQLYF. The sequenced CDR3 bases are TGCACCTGCAGTGCACAGGGGAGGGGCACCGGG. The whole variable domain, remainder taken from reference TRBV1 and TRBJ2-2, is VTLLEQNPRWRLVPRGQAVNLRCILKNSQYPWMSWYQQDLQKQLQWLFTLRSPGDKEVKSLPGADYLATRVTDTELRLQVANMSQGRTLYCTCSAQGRGTGQLYFGEGSKLTVL.

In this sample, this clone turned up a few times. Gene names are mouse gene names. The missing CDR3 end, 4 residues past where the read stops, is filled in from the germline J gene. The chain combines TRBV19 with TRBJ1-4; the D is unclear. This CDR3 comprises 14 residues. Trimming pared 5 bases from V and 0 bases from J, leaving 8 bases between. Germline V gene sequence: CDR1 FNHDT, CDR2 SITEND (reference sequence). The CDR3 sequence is CASSPLISNERLFF. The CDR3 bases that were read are TGTGCCAGCAGCCCCCTTATTTCCAACGAA.

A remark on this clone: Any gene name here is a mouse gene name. The CDR3 region is CASSDPGGARNAETLYF. CDR3 DNA, as far as it was read: TGTGCCAGCAGTGATCCTGGGGGGGCGCGGAATGCAGAA. V gene TRBV13-3 combines with J gene TRBJ2-3, with 10 bases aligning to TRBD2. The read ends 4 residues before the CDR3 terminus; that terminus is restored from the germline J gene. The V segment lost 1 base and the J segment 2 bases; nucleotides outside the gene matches: 7. This CDR3 spans 17 amino acids. The germline CDR1 and CDR2 sequences are NNHDY and SYVADS.

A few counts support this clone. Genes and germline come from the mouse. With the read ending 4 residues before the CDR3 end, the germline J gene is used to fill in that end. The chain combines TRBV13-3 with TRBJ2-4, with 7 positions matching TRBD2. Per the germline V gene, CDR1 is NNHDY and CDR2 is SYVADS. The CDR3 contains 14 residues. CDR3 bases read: TGTGCCAGCAGTCGGGGGGGGAAGGAAAAC. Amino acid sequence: CASSRGGKEN. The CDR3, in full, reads CASSRGGKENTLYF.

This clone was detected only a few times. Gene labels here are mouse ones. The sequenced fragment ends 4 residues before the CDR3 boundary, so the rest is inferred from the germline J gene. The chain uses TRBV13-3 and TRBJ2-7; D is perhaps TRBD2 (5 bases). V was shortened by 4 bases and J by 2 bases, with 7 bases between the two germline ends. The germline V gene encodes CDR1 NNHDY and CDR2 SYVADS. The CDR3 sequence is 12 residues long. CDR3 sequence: CASSMGTYEQYF. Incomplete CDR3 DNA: TGTGCCAGCAGTATGGGGACCTAT.

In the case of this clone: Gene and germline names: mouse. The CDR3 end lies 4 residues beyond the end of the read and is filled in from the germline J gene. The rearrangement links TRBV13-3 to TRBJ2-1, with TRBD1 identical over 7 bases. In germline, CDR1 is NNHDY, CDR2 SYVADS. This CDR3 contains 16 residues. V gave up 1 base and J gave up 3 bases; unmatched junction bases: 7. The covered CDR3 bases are TGTGCCAGCAGTGATACGGGCAGGGGGACCTATGCT. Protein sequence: CASSDTGRGTYA. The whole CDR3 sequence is CASSDTGRGTYAEQFF.

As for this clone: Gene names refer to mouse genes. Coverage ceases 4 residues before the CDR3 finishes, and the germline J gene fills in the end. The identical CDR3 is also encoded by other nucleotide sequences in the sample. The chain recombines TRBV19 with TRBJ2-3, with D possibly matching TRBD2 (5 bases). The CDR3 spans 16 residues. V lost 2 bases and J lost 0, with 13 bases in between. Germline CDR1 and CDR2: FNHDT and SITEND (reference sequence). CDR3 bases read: TGTGCCAGCAGTATTGGATTGGGGTCTAGTGCAGAA. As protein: CASSIGLGSSAE. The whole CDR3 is CASSIGLGSSAETLYF.

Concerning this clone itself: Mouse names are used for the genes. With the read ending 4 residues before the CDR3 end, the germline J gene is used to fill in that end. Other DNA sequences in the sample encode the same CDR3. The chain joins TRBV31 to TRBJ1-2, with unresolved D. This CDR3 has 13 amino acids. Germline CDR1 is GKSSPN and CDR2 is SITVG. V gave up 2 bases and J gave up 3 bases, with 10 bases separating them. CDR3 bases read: TGTGCCTGGAGTAGGCAGGAAGACTCC. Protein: CAWSRQEDS. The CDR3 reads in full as CAWSRQEDSDYTF.

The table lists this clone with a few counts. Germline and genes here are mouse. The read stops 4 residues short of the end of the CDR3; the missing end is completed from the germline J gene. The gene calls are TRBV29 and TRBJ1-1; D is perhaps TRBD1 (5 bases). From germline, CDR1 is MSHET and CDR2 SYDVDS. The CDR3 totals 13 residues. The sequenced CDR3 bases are TGTGCTAGCAGTTTATCCCCGACAGCA. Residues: CASSLSPTA. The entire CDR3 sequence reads CASSLSPTAEVFF.

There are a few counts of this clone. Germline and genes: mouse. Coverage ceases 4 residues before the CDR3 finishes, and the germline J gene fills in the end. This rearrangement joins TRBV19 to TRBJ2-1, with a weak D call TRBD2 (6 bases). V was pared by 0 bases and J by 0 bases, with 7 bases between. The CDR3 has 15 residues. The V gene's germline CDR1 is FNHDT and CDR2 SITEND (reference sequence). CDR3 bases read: TGTGCCAGCAGTATAGGACTGGATAACTATGCT. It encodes CASSIGLDNYA. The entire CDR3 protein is CASSIGLDNYAEQFF.

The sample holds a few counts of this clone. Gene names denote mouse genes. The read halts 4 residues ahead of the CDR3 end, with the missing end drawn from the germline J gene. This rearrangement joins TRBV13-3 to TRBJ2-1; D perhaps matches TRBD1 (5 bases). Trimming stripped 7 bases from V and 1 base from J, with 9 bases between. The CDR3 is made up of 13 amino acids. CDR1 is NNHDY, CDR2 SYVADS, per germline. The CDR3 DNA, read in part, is TGTGCCAGCCGGCCAGGGAACTATGCT. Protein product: CASRPGNYA. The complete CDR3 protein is CASRPGNYAEQFF.

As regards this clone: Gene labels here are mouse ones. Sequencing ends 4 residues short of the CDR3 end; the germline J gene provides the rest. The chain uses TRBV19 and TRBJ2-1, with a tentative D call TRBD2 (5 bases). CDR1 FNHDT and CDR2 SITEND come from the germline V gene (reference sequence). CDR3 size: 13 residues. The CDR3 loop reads CASSIAWGTEQFF. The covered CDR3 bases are TGTGCCAGCAGTATAGCTTGGGGTACT.

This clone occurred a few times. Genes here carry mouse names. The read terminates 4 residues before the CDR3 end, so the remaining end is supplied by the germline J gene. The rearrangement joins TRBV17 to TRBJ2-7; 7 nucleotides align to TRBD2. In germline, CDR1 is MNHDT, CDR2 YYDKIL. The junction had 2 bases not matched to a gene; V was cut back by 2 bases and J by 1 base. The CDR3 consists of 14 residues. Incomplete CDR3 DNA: TGTGCTAGCAGTAGAATGGGACTGTCCTAT. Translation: CASSRMGLSY. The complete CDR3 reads CASSRMGLSYEQYF.

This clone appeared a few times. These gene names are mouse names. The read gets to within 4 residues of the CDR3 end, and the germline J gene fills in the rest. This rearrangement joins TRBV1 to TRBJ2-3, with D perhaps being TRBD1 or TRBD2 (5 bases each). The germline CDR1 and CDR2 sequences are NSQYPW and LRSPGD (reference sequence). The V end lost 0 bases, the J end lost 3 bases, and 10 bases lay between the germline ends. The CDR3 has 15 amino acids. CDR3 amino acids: CTCSADRAGAETLYF. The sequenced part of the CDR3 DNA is TGCACCTGCAGTGCAGACAGGGCTGGGGCAGAA.

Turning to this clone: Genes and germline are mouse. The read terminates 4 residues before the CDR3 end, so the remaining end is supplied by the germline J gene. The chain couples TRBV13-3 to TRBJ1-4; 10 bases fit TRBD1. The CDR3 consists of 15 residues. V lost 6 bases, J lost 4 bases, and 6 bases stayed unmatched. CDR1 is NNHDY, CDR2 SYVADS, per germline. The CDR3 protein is CASTSGQGGNERLFF. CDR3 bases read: TGTGCCAGCACCTCCGGACAGGGGGGCAACGAA.

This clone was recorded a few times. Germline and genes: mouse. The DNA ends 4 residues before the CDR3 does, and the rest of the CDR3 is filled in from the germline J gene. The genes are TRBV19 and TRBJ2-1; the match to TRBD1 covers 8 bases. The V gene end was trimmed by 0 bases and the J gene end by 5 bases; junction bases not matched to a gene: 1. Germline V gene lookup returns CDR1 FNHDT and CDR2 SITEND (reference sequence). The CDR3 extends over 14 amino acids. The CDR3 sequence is CASSIVRGHAEQFF. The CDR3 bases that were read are TGTGCCAGCAGTATAGTCAGGGGGCATGCT.